The clone carrying this T cell receptor beta chain was found once. This CDR3 is built from 15 residues. V dropped 4 bases and J dropped 5 bases, with 17 bases sitting between them. Per the germline V gene, CDR1 is SGDLS and CDR2 is YYNGEE. Seattle's enrolled individuals joined amid active infection and were then monitored longitudinally. Source study methods: Amplification with reference gene primers provided the estimates of nucleated cell counts. The assay was immunoSEQ multiplex PCR, and TCRdb's table has in-frame clones only and misses some. The D gene and trimming were derived from the DNA, and the V and J assignments and clone size from that table. The sample consists of roughly 100,000 clones, around 80% of them appearing once. The data belong to a study of blood T cell repertoires in COVID-19. Overall study context: Samples of COVID-19 (acute and convalescent) were obtained from the United States, Italy and Spain. In each case, the material was cDNA or gDNA derived from T cells, B-cell-depleted T cells, or PBMCs.

The sequenced sample consisted of peripheral blood. The sequence was collected from a man aged 80 or over with COVID-19, enrolled during active disease. This chain uses TRBV9 with TRBJ2-3, with a tentative D call TRBD2 (5 bases). The DNA for the CDR3 is TGTGCCAGCAGCTCCTCTGGGAGCGAGGGAGATACGCAGTATTTT. Encoded protein: CASSSSGSEGDTQYF.